This T cell receptor beta chain was sequenced for a study of OX40 agonist ivuxolimab in advanced cancers. About the research overall: Patient treatment consisted of intravenous ivuxolimab administration every 2 weeks at 0.01 to 10 mg/kg. Whole-study findings and limits: In general, CD8+ T cells held more expanded clones than CD4+ did, on average. Some patients who did not respond also had low normalized T-cell clonal expansion.

The germline V and J ends were trimmed by 3 bases and 6 bases, with 11 bases remaining between them. This CDR3 is built from 14 residues. CDR1 is LNHDA, CDR2 SQIVND, per germline (reference sequence). A note on this clone: Its antigen is undetermined.

Sampled blood was obtained at baseline, cycle 4 day 1, and cycle 7 day 1. Here immunoSEQ multiplex PCR was the method, and the copy in TCRdb shows in-frame clones only, minus some. There are some 70,000 clones in the sample; 70% to 90% occur only once, and about 1.3% lies in the top ten. The sequencing here drew on CD4+ or CD8+ T cells sorted from blood, taken in a trial of the OX40 agonist ivuxolimab. The TCR originated in an adult with an advanced solid tumor such as melanoma, head and neck, liver or kidney cancer. The chain is built from TRBV19 and TRBJ1-4; D unresolved. The CDR3 loop reads CASSIILSDEKLFF. Here the CDR3 DNA reads TGTGCCAGTAGTATTATCTTAAGTGATGAAAAACTGTTTTTT.